These 14 T cell receptor beta chains share one sample of origin, sequenced in a study of blood T cell repertoires in COVID-19. Assay used: immunoSEQ multiplex PCR; TCRdb lists only in-frame clones, some missing. The table has 120,000 to 150,000 clones, 80% to 90% seen once. Sequencing used peripheral blood. The receptors were gathered from a woman in her 40s with acute or convalescent COVID-19.

This chain connects TRBV19 to TRBJ2-5; D possibly corresponds to TRBD1 (5 bases). Trimming removed 5 bases at V and 5 bases at J, with 12 bases between. This CDR3 contains 13 residues. Germline CDR1 LNHDA, CDR2 SQIVND (reference sequence). The CDR3 DNA follows: TGTGCCAGTAGTCCGGTAGCAGGGGAGACCCAGTACTTC. Translation: CASSPVAGETQYF.

CDR3 in amino acids: CASSLTRQGNGYTF. In DNA form, the CDR3 reads TGTGCCAGCAGTTTGACCAGACAGGGAAATGGCTACACCTTC. The J gene is TRBJ1-2, the V gene TRBV27; 7 bases fit TRBD1. J gave up 6 bases and V 3 bases, and 7 bases lay outside the gene matches. In germline, CDR1 is MNHEY, CDR2 SMNVEV (reference sequence). This CDR3 comprises 14 residues.

This rearrangement joins TRBV24-1 to TRBJ2-3; TRBD2 aligns across 8 bases. This CDR3 has 15 amino acids. The germline CDR1 and CDR2 sequences are KGHDR and SFDVKD. The V and J ends lost 2 bases and 6 bases, in that order; junction bases with no gene match: 6. For the CDR3, the DNA is TGTGCCACCAGTGATTCGGGACTAGGGGGGGATACGCAGTATTTT. This gives the protein CATSDSGLGGDTQYF.

The chain is built from TRBV3-1 (or the pseudogene TRBV3-2) and TRBJ1-3; D may be TRBD1 (6 bases). From germline, CDR1 is LGHDT and CDR2 YNNKEL (reference sequence). There are 13 residues in the CDR3. V dropped 4 bases and J dropped 7 bases, with 11 bases sitting between them. This chain's CDR3 is CASSRTEGNTIYF. As DNA, the CDR3 is TGTGCCAGCAGCCGGACAGAGGGGAACACCATATATTTT.

The chain is built from TRBV6-2 or TRBV6-3 and TRBJ1-2; D remains unclear. Germline values: CDR1 MNHEY, CDR2 SVGEGT. The V end was cut by 2 bases, the J end by 4 bases, with 14 bases between. The CDR3 is 15 amino acids. The CDR3, as DNA: TGTGCCAGCAGTTACGTGGCAGATTCCCTCTATGGCTACACCTTC. Translated: CASSYVADSLYGYTF.

This clone showed up just a few times. CDR3 loop: CASSLAGGTGREQYF. The CDR3 DNA reads as TGTGCCAGCAGCTTGGCCGGAGGGACAGGGAGGGAGCAGTACTTC. This chain uses TRBV5-4 with TRBJ2-7; 9 nucleotides align to TRBD1. From germline, CDR1 is SGHNT and CDR2 YYREEE (reference sequence). V lost 0 bases and J lost 7; bases outside the gene matches: 8. CDR3 size: 15 residues.

V usage is TRBV5-4 and J usage is TRBJ2-3; 11 positions match TRBD2. V gave up 3 bases and J gave up 1 base; unmatched junction bases: 4. This CDR3 is 16 amino acids long. Germline lookup yields CDR1 SGHNT and CDR2 YYREEE (reference sequence). The CDR3 reads CASSSGTSGGTDTQYF. The CDR3 DNA reads TGTGCCAGCAGCTCCGGGACTAGCGGTGGCACAGATACGCAGTATTTT.

This chain connects TRBV4-3 to TRBJ2-3, with D possibly matching TRBD2 (6 bases). With 1 base removed from V and 2 bases from J, the gap between germline ends came to 10 bases. Germline V gene data show CDR1 as LGHNA and CDR2 as YSLEER. This CDR3 has 15 amino acids. In DNA, the CDR3 is TGCGCCAGCAGCCAAGGGCGACTAGACACAGATACGCAGTATTTT. Amino acids: CASSQGRLDTDTQYF.

The chain couples TRBV7-2 to TRBJ1-2, with 10 bases matching TRBD1. V trimming: 5 bases; J trimming: 10 bases; junction bases outside the gene matches: 10. There are 14 residues in the CDR3. The V gene's germline CDR1 is SGHTA and CDR2 FQGNSA. Here the CDR3 reads CASSVDRGRLDYTF. DNA of the CDR3: TGTGCCAGCAGCGTCGACAGGGGGCGTTTAGACTACACCTTC.

The V call is TRBV5-8, the J call TRBJ2-5; 10 bases are a match to TRBD2. CDR3 length: 15 residues. CDR1 and CDR2 from the germline V gene are SGHTS and YDEGEE. Trimming cost V 4 bases and J 4 bases; bases outside gene matches: 7. This CDR3 is CASSPGLASGETQYF. The DNA for the CDR3 is TGTGCCAGCAGCCCGGGACTAGCGAGTGGAGAGACCCAGTACTTC. Based on the CDR3 plus reference TRBV5-8 and TRBJ2-5, the full variable domain is EAGVTQSPTHLIKTRGQQATLRCSPISGHTSVYWYQQALGLGLQFLLWYDEGEERNRGNFPPRFSGRQFPNYSSELNVNALELEDSALYLCASSPGLASGETQYFGPGTRLLVL.

This chain links TRBV6-5 with TRBJ1-2; D might be TRBD1 (6 bases). Germline values: CDR1 MNHEY, CDR2 SVGAGI. The CDR3 is 13 amino acids. Trimming shortened V by 5 bases and J by 7 bases, and 14 bases separated the two germline ends. The CDR3 loop reads CASSRRDIVGYTF. Here the CDR3 DNA reads TGTGCCAGCAGTAGACGGGACATTGTTGGCTACACCTTC.

This chain joins TRBV28 and TRBJ1-2, with 9 bases that match TRBD1. This CDR3 region has 19 residues. V lost 6 bases and J lost 5; bases outside the gene matches: 22. Germline CDR1 reads MDHEN; CDR2 reads SYDVKM. The CDR3 DNA sequence: TGTGCCAGCAGCCACTTTGGCCCGGGACAGGGTTCTTTGTGGTATGGCTACACCTTC. Its translation: CASSHFGPGQGSLWYGYTF.

This clone was detected only a few times. The chain joins TRBV5-5 to TRBJ2-2, with D tentatively TRBD1 (6 bases). V lost 6 bases to trimming and J lost 0 bases, with 12 bases between them. Looked up from germline, CDR1 is SGHKS and CDR2 is YYEKEE (reference sequence). This CDR3 has 15 amino acids. The CDR3 DNA reads TGTGCCAGCAACCACAGGGCCGCGAACACCGGGGAGCTGTTTTTT. Its protein product is CASNHRAANTGELFF.

This clone came up once. This chain uses TRBV9 with TRBJ2-1, with 9 bases identical to TRBD2. V trimming: 6 bases; J trimming: 2 bases; junction bases outside the gene matches: 6. The germline gives CDR1 SGDLS, CDR2 YYNGEE. The CDR3 has 15 amino acids. The CDR3 coding sequence is TGTGCCAGCAACCCGAGCGGGGGGCCCTACAATGAGCAGTTCTTC. Its protein product is CASNPSGGPYNEQFF.